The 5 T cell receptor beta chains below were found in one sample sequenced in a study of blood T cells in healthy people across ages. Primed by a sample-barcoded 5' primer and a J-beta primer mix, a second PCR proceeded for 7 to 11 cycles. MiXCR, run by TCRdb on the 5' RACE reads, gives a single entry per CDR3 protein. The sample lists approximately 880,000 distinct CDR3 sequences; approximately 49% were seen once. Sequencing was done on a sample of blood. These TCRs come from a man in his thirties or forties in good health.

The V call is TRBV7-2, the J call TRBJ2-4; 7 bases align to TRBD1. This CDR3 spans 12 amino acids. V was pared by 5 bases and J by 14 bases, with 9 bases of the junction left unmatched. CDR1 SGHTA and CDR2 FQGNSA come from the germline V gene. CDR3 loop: CASSQTDRVEYF. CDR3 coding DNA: TGTGCCAGCAGCCAAACCGACAGGGTAGAGTACTTC.

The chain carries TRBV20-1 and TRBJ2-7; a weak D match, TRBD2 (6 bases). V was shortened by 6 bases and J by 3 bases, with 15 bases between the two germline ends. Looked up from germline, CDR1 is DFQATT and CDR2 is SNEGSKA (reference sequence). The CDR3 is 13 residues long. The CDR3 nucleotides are TGCAGTGCCACCGACCGGCGGGACTACGAGCAGTACTTC. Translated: CSATDRRDYEQYF.

As DNA, the CDR3 is TGTGCCAGCAACAGGGGAAGGGGCCTCAACAATGAGCAGTTCTTC. Translating it yields CASNRGRGLNNEQFF. The chain employs TRBV3-1 and TRBJ2-1; 7 positions match TRBD1. V was pared by 7 bases and J by 5 bases, with 11 bases of the junction left unmatched. The germline V gene encodes CDR1 LGHDT and CDR2 YNNKEL (reference sequence). The CDR3 totals 15 residues.

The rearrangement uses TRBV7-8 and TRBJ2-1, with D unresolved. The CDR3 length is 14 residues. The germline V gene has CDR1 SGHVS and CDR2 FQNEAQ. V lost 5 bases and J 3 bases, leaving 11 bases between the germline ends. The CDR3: CASSPWRLYNEQFF. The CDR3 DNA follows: TGTGCCAGCAGCCCTTGGCGGCTCTACAATGAGCAGTTCTTC.

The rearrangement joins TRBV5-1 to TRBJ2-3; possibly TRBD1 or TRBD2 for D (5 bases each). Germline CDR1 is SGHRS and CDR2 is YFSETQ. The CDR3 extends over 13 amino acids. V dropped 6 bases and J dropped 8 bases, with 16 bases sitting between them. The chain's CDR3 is CASIFQTGGTQYF. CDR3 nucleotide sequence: TGCGCCAGCATCTTCCAGACTGGGGGTACGCAGTATTTT.